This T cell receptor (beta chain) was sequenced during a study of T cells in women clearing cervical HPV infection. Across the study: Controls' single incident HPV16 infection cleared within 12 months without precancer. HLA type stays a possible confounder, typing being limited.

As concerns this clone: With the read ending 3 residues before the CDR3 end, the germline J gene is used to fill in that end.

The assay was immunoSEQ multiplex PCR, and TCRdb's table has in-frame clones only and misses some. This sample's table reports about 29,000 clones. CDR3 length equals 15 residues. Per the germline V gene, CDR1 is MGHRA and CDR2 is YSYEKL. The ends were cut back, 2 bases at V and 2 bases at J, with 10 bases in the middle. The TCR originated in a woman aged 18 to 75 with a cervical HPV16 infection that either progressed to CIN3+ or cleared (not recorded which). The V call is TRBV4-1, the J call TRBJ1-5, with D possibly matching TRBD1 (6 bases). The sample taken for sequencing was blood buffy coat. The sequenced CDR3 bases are TGCGCCAGCAGCCAAATGACAGGCCGCAATCAGCCC. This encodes CASSQMTGRNQP. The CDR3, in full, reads CASSQMTGRNQPQHF.